The 20 T cell receptor beta chains below come from one sample, sequenced in a study of cytomegalovirus exposure and HLA in healthy donors. PCR employed 60 Vbeta and 13 Jbeta primers. Sequenced by immunoSEQ multiplex PCR; TCRdb stores in-frame clones only, minus some. This table holds about 160,000 clones, 68% found once. The sample was PBMCs. The receptors were sampled from a man aged 50 to 59 in good health and CMV-seronegative.

V usage is TRBV7-2 and J usage is TRBJ2-2; D not resolved. The CDR3 covers 16 residues. Trimming left V 1 base short and J 0 bases short, with 9 bases between. CDR1 and CDR2 from the germline V gene are SGHTA and FQGNSA. The CDR3 DNA sequence: TGTGCCAGCAGCTTAGGGCACGCCGCGAACACCGGGGAGCTGTTTTTT. Amino acid sequence: CASSLGHAANTGELFF. Full variable domain (rest looked up from reference TRBV7-2 and TRBJ2-2): GAGVSQSPSNKVTEKGKDVELRCDPISGHTALYWYRQSLGQGLEFLIYFQGNSAPDKSGLPSDRFSAERTGGSVSTLTIQRTQQEDSAVYLCASSLGHAANTGELFFGEGSRLTVL.

This rearrangement joins TRBV7-8 to TRBJ2-7; a weak D match, TRBD1 (5 bases). Trimming pared 1 base from V and 5 bases from J, leaving 12 bases between. The CDR3 loop spans 14 amino acids. Germline-derived CDR1 and CDR2 are SGHVS and FQNEAQ. The CDR3 DNA sequence: TGTGCCAGCAGCTTAGGGACAAGCACCCACGAGCAGTACTTC. Translated, it gives CASSLGTSTHEQYF.

The CDR3 bases are TGTGCCAGCAGCCACGAACAGGGGACATATGCTCCTAATGAAAAACTGTTTTTT. As protein: CASSHEQGTYAPNEKLFF. V usage is TRBV7-2 and J usage is TRBJ1-4, with 7 bases that match TRBD1. Germline loops: CDR1 SGHTA, CDR2 FQGNSA. Trimming removed 5 bases from V and 3 bases from J; junction bases left unmatched: 15. There are 18 residues in the CDR3.

The V gene is TRBV19, the J gene TRBJ2-3; TRBD1 is a possible D gene (6 bases). Deletions cut 5 bases from V and 6 bases from J, with 24 bases between. The CDR3 totals 17 residues. Per the germline V gene, CDR1 is LNHDA and CDR2 is SQIVND (reference sequence). As DNA, the CDR3 is TGTGCCAGTAGTTTGGACAGTGCCACCTCCTCCCGTGATACGCAGTATTTT. Protein sequence: CASSLDSATSSRDTQYF.

The chain combines TRBV2 with TRBJ2-2, with 7 bases that match TRBD1. Unmatched junction bases numbered 2, after V lost 5 bases and J lost 2 bases. Germline V gene lookup returns CDR1 SNHLY and CDR2 FYNNEI. The CDR3 spans 14 residues. The CDR3 DNA follows: TGTGCCAGCAGTTGGACAGGCAACACCGGGGAGCTGTTTTTT. Translating gives CASSWTGNTGELFF.

In its sample, this clone was seen a few times. The CDR3 sequence is CASSYRVADTEAFF. CDR3 bases: TGTGCCAGCTCGTACAGGGTTGCGGACACTGAAGCTTTCTTT. This chain connects TRBV18 to TRBJ1-1; maybe TRBD1 (6 bases). Trimming pared 6 bases from V and 3 bases from J, leaving 14 bases between. CDR3 length equals 14 residues. The germline CDR1 and CDR2 sequences are KGHSH and LQKENI.

The chain employs TRBV29-1 and TRBJ2-5; 15 bases map to TRBD2. This CDR3 has 15 residues. The germline gives CDR1 SQVTM, CDR2 ANQGSEA. The ends lost 7 bases at V and 5 bases at J; junction bases unmatched: 8. Here the CDR3 reads CSASGLAGGQETQYF. The CDR3 DNA reads as TGCAGCGCCTCGGGACTAGCGGGGGGTCAGGAGACCCAGTACTTC.

This chain joins TRBV6-1 and TRBJ1-3, with D possibly TRBD1 on 6 matching bases. The CDR3 extends over 12 amino acids. V shed 8 bases and J shed 6 bases, with 11 bases lying between them. Germline assignment: CDR1 MNHNS and CDR2 SASEGT. The CDR3 coding sequence is TGTGCCAGCGGGACAAGGATAAACACCATATATTTT. This codes for CASGTRINTIYF.

The CDR3 is CASSYTDTQYF. DNA of the CDR3: TGTGCCAGCAGTTACACAGATACGCAGTATTTT. The V gene is TRBV7-9, the J gene TRBJ2-3; unclear D gene. The CDR3 runs 11 residues. CDR1 and CDR2 (germline): SEHNR, FQNEAQ (reference sequence). V lost 6 bases and J 2 bases, leaving 3 bases between the germline ends.

A word on this clone: The same CDR3 also results from other DNA sequences found in this sample. The chain combines TRBV5-1 with TRBJ2-7, with TRBD1 matching over 9 bases. Looked up from germline, CDR1 is SGHRS and CDR2 is YFSETQ. The junction had 4 bases not matched to a gene; V was cut back by 3 bases and J by 0 bases. The CDR3 extends over 15 amino acids. CDR3 DNA sequence: TGCGCCAGCAGCTGGGGACAGGGCAGCTCCTACGAGCAGTACTTC. This sequence encodes CASSWGQGSSYEQYF.

The sample holds a few counts of this clone. This chain connects TRBV6-5 to TRBJ1-1; 7 nucleotides match TRBD1. Per germline, CDR1 MNHEY and CDR2 SVGAGI. With 6 bases clipped from V and 0 bases from J, the junction kept 4 bases outside the gene matches. The CDR3 contains 14 residues. The CDR3 spells CASRGGQMNTEAFF. The CDR3 coding sequence is TGTGCCAGCAGAGGGGGACAGATGAACACTGAAGCTTTCTTT.

This chain uses TRBV7-4 with TRBJ2-7; TRBD1 is a possible D gene (7 bases). V dropped 5 bases and J dropped 0 bases, with 26 bases sitting between them. From germline, CDR1 is SGHVT and CDR2 SQSDAQ. The length of the CDR3 is 19 residues. CDR3 coding DNA: TGTGCCAGCAGCCCAAGAAGGGGCCCAGGGGGAGGTGTCTCCTACGAGCAGTACTTC. Translating gives CASSPRRGPGGGVSYEQYF.

Points on this clone: The junction differs from germline at one of its ends, possibly a read error. Other nucleotide sequences from this sample produce the same CDR3. The rearrangement links TRBV6-5 to TRBJ1-2; D gene unclear. Looked up from germline, CDR1 is MNHEY and CDR2 is SVGAGI. This CDR3 region has 14 residues. The CDR3 bases are TGTGCCAGCAGTTACTCTAGAGCTAATTATGGCTACACCTTC. Residues: CASSYSRANYGYTF.

This clone was recorded a few times. The gene calls are TRBV21-1 and TRBJ2-1; TRBD2 is the table's D call, not checked against the DNA. TRBV21-1 is given as a pseudogene. The CDR3 spans 22 residues. CDR3 sequence (DNA): TGTGCCAGCAGCACCAGGTCCGGCCGTTTGCTAGCGGGGGGGATTCCTTACAATGAGCAGTTCTTC. As protein: CASSTRSGRLLAGGIPYNEQFF.

V gene TRBV27 combines with J gene TRBJ2-1; 8 bases fit TRBD1. There are 17 residues in the CDR3. CDR1 is MNHEY and CDR2 is SMNVEV in the germline V gene (reference sequence). The V segment lost 6 bases and the J segment 5 bases; nucleotides outside the gene matches: 15. CDR3 nucleotides: TGTGCCAGCAGGGACGCAGATTGGACAGGGCGGCACAATGAGCAGTTCTTC. Amino acid sequence: CASRDADWTGRHNEQFF.

The J gene is TRBJ1-4, the V gene TRBV4-1, with TRBD1 identical over 11 bases. CDR3 length: 17 amino acids. Germline CDR1 is MGHRA and CDR2 is YSYEKL. V was clipped by 4 bases and J by 4 bases; unmatched bases: 8. CDR3 loop: CASSPGQGGLGNEKLFF. Here the CDR3 DNA reads TGCGCCAGCAGCCCGGGACAGGGGGGATTGGGTAATGAAAAACTGTTTTTT.

The rearrangement uses TRBV5-1 and TRBJ1-3; no definite D call. CDR1 and CDR2 (germline): SGHRS, YFSETQ. CDR3 size: 14 residues. The V end was cut by 0 bases, the J end by 4 bases, with 8 bases between. CDR3 region: CASSLDRSGNTIYF. The CDR3 DNA reads TGCGCCAGCAGCTTGGATAGATCCGGAAACACCATATATTTT. The full variable domain, with the rest looked up from reference TRBV5-1 and TRBJ1-3, is KAGVTQTPRYLIKTRGQQVTLSCSPISGHRSVSWYQQTPGQGLQFLFEYFSETQRNKGNFPGRFSGRQFSNSRSEMNVSTLELGDSALYLCASSLDRSGNTIYFGEGSWLTVV.

This chain links TRBV14 with TRBJ2-7, with 14 bases aligning to TRBD2. V trimming: 1 base; J trimming: 7 bases; junction bases outside the gene matches: 3. CDR1 is SGHDN, CDR2 FVKESK, per germline. The CDR3 extends over 15 amino acids. CDR3 sequence (DNA): TGTGCCAGCAGCCAAGCCCGGACTAGCGGGGGGGAGCAGTACTTC. Residues: CASSQARTSGGEQYF.

The chain joins TRBV5-1 to TRBJ1-4; no clear D gene. Germline V gene lookup returns CDR1 SGHRS and CDR2 YFSETQ. Deletions cut 1 base from V and 7 bases from J, with 17 bases between. The length of the CDR3 is 16 residues. This chain's CDR3 is CASSLTGGRVAEKLFF. CDR3 nucleotides: TGCGCCAGCAGCTTGACCGGAGGGAGGGTGGCTGAAAAACTGTTTTTT.

The chain couples TRBV6-1 to TRBJ2-7; perhaps TRBD1 as D (6 bases). This CDR3 has 15 amino acids. With 4 bases removed from V and 3 bases from J, the gap between germline ends came to 16 bases. CDR1 and CDR2 from the germline V gene are MNHNS and SASEGT. The CDR3 DNA follows: TGTGCCAGCAGTGGCCGGGACACGGTTTTCTACGAGCAGTACTTC. It encodes CASSGRDTVFYEQYF.